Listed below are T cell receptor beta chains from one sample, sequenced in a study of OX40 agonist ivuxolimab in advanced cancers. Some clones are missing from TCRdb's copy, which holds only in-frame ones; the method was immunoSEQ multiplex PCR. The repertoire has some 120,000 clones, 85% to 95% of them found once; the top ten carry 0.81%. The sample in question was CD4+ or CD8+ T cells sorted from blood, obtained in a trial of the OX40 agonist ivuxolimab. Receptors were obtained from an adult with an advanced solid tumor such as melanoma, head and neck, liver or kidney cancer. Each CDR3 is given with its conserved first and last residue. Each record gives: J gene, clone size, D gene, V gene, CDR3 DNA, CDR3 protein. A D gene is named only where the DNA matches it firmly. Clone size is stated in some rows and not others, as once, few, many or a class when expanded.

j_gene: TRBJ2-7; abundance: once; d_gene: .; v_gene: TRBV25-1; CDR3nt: TGTGCCAGCAGTGCCCCGGACTCCCGCGTATCCGAGCAGTACTTC; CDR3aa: CASSAPDSRVSEQYF
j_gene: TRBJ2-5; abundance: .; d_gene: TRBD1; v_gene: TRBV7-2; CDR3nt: TGTGCCAGCAAACGGGACAGGGGGCGAGAGACCCAGTACTTC; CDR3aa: CASKRDRGRETQYF
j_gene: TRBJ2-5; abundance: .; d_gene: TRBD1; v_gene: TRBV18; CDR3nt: TGTGCCAGCTCACCAAACAGGGGAAGACAAGAGACCCAGTACTTC; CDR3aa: CASSPNRGRQETQYF
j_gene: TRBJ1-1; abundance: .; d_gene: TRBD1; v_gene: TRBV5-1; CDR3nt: TGCGCCAGCAGCTTGGGGACAGGGGGCACCAACACTGAAGCTTTCTTT; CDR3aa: CASSLGTGGTNTEAFF
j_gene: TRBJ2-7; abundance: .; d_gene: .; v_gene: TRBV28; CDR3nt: TGTGCCAGCAGTTTCCCACCAGGGGATTATGAGCAGTACTTC; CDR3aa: CASSFPPGDYEQYF
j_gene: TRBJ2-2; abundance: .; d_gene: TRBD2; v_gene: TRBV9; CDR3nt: TGTGCCAGCAGCGGCGGACTAGCGCAGCTCACCGGGGAGCTGTTTTTT; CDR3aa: CASSGGLAQLTGELFF
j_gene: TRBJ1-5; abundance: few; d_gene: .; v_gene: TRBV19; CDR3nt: TGTGCCAGTAGTTATGAGGGACAGCCCCAGCATTTT; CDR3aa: CASSYEGQPQHF
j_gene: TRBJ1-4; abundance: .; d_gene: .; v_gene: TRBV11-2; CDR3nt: TGTGCCAGCAGCCCCCTAGTAGGAGAACTGTTTTTT; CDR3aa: CASSPLVGELFF
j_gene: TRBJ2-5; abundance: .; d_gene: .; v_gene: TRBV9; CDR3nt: TGTGCCAGCAGCGCTGGACAGCAAGAGACCCAGTACTTC; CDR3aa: CASSAGQQETQYF
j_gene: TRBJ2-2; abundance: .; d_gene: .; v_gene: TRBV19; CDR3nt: TGTGCCGGGGCATTCGCGAACACCGGGGAGCTGTTTTTT; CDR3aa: CAGAFANTGELFF
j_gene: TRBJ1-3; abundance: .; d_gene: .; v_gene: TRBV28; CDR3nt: TGTGCCAGCAGTTTACCGTCACATCTATCTGGAAACACCATATATTTT; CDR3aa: CASSLPSHLSGNTIYF
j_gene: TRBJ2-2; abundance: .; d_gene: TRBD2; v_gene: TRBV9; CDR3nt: TGTGCCAGCAGCCCCCGGACTAGCGGGAACACCGGGGAGCTGTTTTTT; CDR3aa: CASSPRTSGNTGELFF
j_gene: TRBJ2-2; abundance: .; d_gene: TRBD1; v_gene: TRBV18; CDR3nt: TGTGCCAGCTCACCACTAGGACAGGGAGGCGCGAACACCGGGGAGCTGTTTTTT; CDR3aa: CASSPLGQGGANTGELFF
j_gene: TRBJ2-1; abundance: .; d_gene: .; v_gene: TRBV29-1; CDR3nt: TGCAGCGTTGAACGTGGGAGTGGGAATGAGCAGTTCTTC; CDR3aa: CSVERGSGNEQFF
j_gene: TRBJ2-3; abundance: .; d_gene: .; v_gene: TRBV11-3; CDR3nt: TGTGCCAGCAGCTTCACCGACCGAAGAGGGGGTACGCAGTATTTT; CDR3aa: CASSFTDRRGGTQYF
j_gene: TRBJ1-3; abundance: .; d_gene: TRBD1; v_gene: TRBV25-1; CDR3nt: TGTGCCAGCAGTGAATATTGGACAGGGAACTCTGGAAACACCATATATTTT; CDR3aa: CASSEYWTGNSGNTIYF
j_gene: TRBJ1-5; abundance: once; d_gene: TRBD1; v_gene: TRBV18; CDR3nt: TGTGCCAGCTCACCTAGAGGGACAGGGGGCAATCAGCCCCAGCATTTT; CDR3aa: CASSPRGTGGNQPQHF
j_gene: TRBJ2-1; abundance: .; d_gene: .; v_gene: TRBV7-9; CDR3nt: TGTGCCAGCAGCCCGGGTGGTAGCGGCTCCTACAATGAGCAGTTCTTC; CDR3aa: CASSPGGSGSYNEQFF
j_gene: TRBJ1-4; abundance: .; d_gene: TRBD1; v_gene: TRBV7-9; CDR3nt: TGTGCCAGCAGCTTAGCGTGGCAGGGGGTAAAACTGTTTTTT; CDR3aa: CASSLAWQGVKLFF
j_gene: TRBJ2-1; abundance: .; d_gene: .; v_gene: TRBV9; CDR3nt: TGTGCCAGCAGCGTAGCAGGTCCCGGGGGATCACATGAGCAGTTCTTC; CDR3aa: CASSVAGPGGSHEQFF
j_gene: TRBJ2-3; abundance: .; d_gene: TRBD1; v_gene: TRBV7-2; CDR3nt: TGTGCCAGCAGCTTAGTGGGCAAGACAGGGGCCGGGGCGGGTACGCAGTATTTT; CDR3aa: CASSLVGKTGAGAGTQYF
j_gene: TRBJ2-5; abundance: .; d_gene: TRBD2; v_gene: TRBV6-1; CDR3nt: TGTGCCAGCAGTGATTTAGCGGGGGGTCAAGAGACCCAGTACTTC; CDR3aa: CASSDLAGGQETQYF
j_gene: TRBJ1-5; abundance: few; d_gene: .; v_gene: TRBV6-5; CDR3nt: TGTGCCAGCAGTCCGGTGGGCCGACGTCAGCCCCAGCATTTT; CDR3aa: CASSPVGRRQPQHF
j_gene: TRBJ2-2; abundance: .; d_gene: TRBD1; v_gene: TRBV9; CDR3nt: TGTGCCAGCAGCGTAGATGTAAGGACAGGGGGGAACGGGGAGCTGTTTTTT; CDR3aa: CASSVDVRTGGNGELFF
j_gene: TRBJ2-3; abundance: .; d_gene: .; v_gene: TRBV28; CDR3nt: TGTGCCAGCGGCCACATTAACACATATACGCAGTATTTT; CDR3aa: CASGHINTYTQYF
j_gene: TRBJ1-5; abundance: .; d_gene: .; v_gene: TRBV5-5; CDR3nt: TGTGCCAGCAGCTTGACAGGTGATCAGCCCCAGCATTTT; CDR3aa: CASSLTGDQPQHF
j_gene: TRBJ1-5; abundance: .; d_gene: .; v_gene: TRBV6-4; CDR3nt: TGTGCCAGCAGTTTTGAGTCTGCGTATAGCAATCAGCCCCAGCATTTT; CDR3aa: CASSFESAYSNQPQHF
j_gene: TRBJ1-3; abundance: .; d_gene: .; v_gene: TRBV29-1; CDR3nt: TGCAGCGTGGGGGGGCAGTCAGACACCATATATTTT; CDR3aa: CSVGGQSDTIYF
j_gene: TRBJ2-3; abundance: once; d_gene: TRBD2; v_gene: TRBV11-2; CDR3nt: TGTGCCAGCAGCTTAGGGGGACTAGCGGGAGTTATGGATACGCAGTATTTT; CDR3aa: CASSLGGLAGVMDTQYF
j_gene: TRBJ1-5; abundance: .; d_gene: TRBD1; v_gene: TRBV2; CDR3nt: TGTGCCAGCAGCTTACAGGGGAATAGCAATCAGCCCCAGCATTTT; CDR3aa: CASSLQGNSNQPQHF
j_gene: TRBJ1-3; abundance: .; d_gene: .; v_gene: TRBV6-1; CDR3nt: TGTGCCAGCAGTCGCAGGGAGTCTGGAAACACCATATATTTT; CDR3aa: CASSRRESGNTIYF
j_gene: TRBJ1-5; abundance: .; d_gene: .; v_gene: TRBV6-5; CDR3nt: TGTGCCAGCAGTTCCACGACAAGGGCCCAGCATTTT; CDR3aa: CASSSTTRAQHF
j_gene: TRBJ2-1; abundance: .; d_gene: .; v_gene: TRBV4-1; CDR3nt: TGCGCCAGCGAATCGGGACCCCACTCCTACAATGAGCAGTTCTTC; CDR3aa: CASESGPHSYNEQFF
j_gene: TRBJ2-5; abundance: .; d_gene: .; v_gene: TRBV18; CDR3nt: TGTGCCAGCTCACCCCCCGACAGACAAGAGACCCAGTACTTC; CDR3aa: CASSPPDRQETQYF
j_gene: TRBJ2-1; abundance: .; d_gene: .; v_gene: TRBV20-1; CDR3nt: TGCAGTGCTAGTGATAACAATGAGCAGTTCTTC; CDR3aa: CSASDNNEQFF
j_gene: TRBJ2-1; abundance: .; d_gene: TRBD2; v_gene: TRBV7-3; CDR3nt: TGTGCCAGCAGCCCCCGCCCCCGGACTAGCGGGAGCCATGAGCAGTTCTTC; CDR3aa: CASSPRPRTSGSHEQFF
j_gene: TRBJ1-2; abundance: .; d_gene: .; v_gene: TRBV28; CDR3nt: TGTGCCAGCAGCCCTGTGCGCCAGTCGAAACTCAACTATGGCTACACCTTC; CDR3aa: CASSPVRQSKLNYGYTF
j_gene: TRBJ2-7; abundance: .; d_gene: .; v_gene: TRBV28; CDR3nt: TGTGCCAGCACTCCGGGACTCATGGTATACGAGCAGTACTTC; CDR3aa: CASTPGLMVYEQYF
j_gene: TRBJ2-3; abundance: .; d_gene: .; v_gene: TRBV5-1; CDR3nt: TGCGCCAGCAGCTTCTCGGACAGCACAGATACGCAGTATTTT; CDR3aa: CASSFSDSTDTQYF
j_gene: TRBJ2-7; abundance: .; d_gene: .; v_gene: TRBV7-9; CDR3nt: TGTGCCAGCAGTTTTTCCTACGAGCAGTACTTC; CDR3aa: CASSFSYEQYF
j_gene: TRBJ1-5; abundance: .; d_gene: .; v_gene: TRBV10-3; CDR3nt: TGTGCCAGCCAGGAAGACAATCAGCCCCAGCATTTT; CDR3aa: CASQEDNQPQHF
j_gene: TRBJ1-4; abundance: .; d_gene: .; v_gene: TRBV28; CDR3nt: TGTGCCAGCAGTTTTGGCGGGGGGGGAACTAATGAAAAACTGTTTTTT; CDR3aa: CASSFGGGGTNEKLFF
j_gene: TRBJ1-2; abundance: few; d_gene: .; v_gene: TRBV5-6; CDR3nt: TGTGCCAGCAGCGCATCAGGCTATGGCTACACCTTC; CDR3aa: CASSASGYGYTF
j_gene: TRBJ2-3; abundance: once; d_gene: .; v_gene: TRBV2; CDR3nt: TGTGCCAGCAGTGACCCGCTCTTCCGGACTGGCACAGATACGCAGTATTTT; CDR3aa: CASSDPLFRTGTDTQYF
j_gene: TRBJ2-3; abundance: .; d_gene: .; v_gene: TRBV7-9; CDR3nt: TGTGCCAGCAGCCCTCCATTTGGGGGAAGGATTTTGGGGACAGATACGCAGTATTTT; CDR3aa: CASSPPFGGRILGTDTQYF
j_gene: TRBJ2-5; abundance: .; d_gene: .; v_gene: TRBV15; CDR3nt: TGTGCCACCAGCAGAGATATAGGGTTAGAGACCCAGTACTTC; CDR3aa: CATSRDIGLETQYF